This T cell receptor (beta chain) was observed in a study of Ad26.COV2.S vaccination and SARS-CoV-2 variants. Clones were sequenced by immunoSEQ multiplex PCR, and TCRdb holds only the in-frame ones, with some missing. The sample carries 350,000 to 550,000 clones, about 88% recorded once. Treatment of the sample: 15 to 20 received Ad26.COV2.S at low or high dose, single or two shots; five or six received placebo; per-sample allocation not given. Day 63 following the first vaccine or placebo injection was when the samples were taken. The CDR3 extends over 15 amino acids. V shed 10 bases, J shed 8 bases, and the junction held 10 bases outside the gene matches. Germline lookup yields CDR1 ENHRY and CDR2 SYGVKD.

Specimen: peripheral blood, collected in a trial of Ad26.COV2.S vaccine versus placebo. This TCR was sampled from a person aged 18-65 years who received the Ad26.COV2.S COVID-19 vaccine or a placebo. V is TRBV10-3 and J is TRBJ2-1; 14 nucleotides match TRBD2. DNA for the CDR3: TGTGCCACCGGGACTAGCGGGAGTAGGGTGGATGAGCAGTTCTTC. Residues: CATGTSGSRVDEQFF.